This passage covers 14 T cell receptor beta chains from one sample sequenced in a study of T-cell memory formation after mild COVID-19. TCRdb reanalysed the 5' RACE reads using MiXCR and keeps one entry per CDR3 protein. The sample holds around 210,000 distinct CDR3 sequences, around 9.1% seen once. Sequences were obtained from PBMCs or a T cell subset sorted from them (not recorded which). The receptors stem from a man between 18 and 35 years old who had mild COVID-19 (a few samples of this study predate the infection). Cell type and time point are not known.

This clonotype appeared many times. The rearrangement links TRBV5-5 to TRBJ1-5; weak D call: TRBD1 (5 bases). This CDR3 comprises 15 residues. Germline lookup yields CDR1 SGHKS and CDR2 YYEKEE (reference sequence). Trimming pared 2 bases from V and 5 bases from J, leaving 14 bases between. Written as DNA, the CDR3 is TGTGCCAGCAGCTTTTTCGGCCAGGGTGATCAGCCCCAGCATTTT. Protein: CASSFFGQGDQPQHF. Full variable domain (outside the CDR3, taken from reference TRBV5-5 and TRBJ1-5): DAGVTQSPTHLIKTRGQQVTLRCSPISGHKSVSWYQQVLGQGPQFIFQYYEKEERGRGNFPDRFSARQFPNYSSELNVNALLLGDSALYLCASSFFGQGDQPQHFGDGTRLSIL.

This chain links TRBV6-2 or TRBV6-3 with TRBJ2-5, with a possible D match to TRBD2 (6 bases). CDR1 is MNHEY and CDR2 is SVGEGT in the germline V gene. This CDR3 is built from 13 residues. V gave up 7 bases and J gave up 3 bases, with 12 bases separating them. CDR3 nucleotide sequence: TGTGCCAGCATCAGATCGGGGGAAGAGACCCAGTACTTC. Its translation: CASIRSGEETQYF.

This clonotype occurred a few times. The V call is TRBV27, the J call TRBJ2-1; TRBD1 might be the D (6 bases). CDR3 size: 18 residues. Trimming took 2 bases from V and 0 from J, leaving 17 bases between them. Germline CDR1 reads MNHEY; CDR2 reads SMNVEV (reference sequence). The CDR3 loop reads CASSLTQGQRSSYNEQFF. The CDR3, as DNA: TGTGCCAGCAGTTTAACACAGGGACAACGCAGCTCCTACAATGAGCAGTTCTTC.

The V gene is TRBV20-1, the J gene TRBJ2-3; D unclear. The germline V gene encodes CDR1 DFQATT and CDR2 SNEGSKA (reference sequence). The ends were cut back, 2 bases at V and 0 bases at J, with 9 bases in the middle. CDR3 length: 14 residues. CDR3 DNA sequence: TGCAGTGCTAGACTTGACACTAGCACAGATACGCAGTATTTT. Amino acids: CSARLDTSTDTQYF.

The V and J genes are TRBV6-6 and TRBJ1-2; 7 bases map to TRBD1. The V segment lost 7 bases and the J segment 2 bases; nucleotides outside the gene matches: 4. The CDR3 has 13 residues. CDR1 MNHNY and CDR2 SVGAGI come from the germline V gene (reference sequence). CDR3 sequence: CASIADRNYGYTF. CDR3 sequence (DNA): TGTGCCAGCATTGCGGACAGGAACTATGGCTACACCTTC.

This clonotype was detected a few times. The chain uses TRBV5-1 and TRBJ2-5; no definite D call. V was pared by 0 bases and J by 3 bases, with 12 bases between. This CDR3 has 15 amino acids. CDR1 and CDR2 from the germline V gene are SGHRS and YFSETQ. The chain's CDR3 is CASSLEVKPEETQYF. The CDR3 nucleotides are TGCGCCAGCAGCTTGGAGGTCAAGCCGGAAGAGACCCAGTACTTC.

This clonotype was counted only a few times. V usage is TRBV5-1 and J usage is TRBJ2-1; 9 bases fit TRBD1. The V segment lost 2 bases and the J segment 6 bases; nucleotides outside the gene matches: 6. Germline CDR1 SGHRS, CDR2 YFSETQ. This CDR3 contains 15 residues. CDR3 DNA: TGCGCCAGCAGCTTCGGGACAGGGTGGACCAATGAGCAGTTCTTC. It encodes CASSFGTGWTNEQFF.

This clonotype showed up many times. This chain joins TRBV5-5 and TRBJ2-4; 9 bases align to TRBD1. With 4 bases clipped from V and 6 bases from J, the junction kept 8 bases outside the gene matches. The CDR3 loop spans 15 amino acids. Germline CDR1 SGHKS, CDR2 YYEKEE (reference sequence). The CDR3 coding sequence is TGTGCCAGCAGCACTGACAGGGGGGTAGGAAACATTCAGTACTTC. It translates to CASSTDRGVGNIQYF.

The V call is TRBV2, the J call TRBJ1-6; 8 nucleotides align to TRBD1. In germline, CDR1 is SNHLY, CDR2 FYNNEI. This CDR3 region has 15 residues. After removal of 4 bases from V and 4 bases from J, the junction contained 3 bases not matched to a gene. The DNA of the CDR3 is TGTGCCAGCAGTGCCAGGGGGCCGTATAATTCACCCCTCCACTTT. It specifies CASSARGPYNSPLHF.

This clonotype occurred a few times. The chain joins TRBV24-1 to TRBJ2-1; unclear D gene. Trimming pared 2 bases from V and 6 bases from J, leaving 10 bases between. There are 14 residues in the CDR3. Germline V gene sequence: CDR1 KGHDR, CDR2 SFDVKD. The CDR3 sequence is CATSDSLIRNEQFF. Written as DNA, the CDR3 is TGTGCCACCAGTGATTCCCTTATCCGCAATGAGCAGTTCTTC.

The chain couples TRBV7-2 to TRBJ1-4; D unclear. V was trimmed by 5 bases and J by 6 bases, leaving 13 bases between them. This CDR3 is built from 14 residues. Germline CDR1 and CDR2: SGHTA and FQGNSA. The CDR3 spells CASSQTAIDEKLFF. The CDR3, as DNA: TGTGCCAGCAGCCAAACAGCGATCGATGAAAAACTGTTTTTT.

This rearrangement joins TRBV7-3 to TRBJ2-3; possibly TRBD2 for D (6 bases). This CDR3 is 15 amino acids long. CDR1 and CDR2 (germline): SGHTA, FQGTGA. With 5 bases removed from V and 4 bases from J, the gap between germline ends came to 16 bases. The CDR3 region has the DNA TGTGCCAGCAGCCCGCCGGGGGTGGGCCCAGATACGCAGTATTTT. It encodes CASSPPGVGPDTQYF.

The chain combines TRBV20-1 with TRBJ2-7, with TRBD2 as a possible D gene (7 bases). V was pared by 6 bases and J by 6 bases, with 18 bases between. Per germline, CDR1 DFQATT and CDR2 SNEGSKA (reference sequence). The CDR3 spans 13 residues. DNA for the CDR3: TGCAGTGCCCCCGACAGGTCGGGGGGCGAGCAGTACTTC. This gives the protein CSAPDRSGGEQYF.

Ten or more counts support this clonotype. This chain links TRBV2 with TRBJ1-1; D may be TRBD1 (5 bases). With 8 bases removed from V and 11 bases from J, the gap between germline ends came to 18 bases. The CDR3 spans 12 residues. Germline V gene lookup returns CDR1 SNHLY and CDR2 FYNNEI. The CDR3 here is CASLPPGPLAFF. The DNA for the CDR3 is TGTGCCAGCCTCCCTCCGGGACCCTTGGCTTTCTTT. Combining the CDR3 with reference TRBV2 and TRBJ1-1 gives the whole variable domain EPEVTQTPSHQVTQMGQEVILRCVPISNHLYFYWYRQILGQKVEFLVSFYNNEISEKSEIFDDQFSVERPDGSNFTLKIRSTKLEDSAMYFCASLPPGPLAFFGQGTRLTVV.